The subject of this entry is one T cell receptor (beta chain). Antigen specificity is unknown. Profiling relied on immunoSEQ multiplex PCR, and the TCRdb table lists in-frame clones only, not all of them. Among about 23,000 clones listed, over 80% were seen once. The entry originates in a study of OX40 agonist ivuxolimab in advanced cancers. The wider study: An agonistic human IgG2 monoclonal antibody against OX40 (CD134) was given. Study conclusions and caveats: Patients with a partial response at 0.1-3.0 mg/kg had among the lowest clonal expansion.

Unmatched junction bases numbered 7, after V lost 5 bases and J lost 13 bases. The CDR3 spans 11 residues. In germline, CDR1 is SGHTS, CDR2 YDEGEE. This TCR came from an adult with an advanced solid tumor such as melanoma, head and neck, liver or kidney cancer. The input for sequencing was CD4+ or CD8+ T cells sorted from blood, taken in a trial of the OX40 agonist ivuxolimab. The chain joins TRBV5-8 to TRBJ2-5; 8 nucleotides match TRBD2. CDR3: CASRESGGPYF. The CDR3, as DNA: TGTGCCAGCAGGGAGAGCGGGGGACCGTACTTC.